This T cell receptor beta chain was sequenced for a study of regulatory T cells in long-lasting Graves disease (dated by TCRdb to about 2021). The study in broad terms: Newly diagnosed Graves' disease patients had taken antithyroid drugs for less than 3 months. This study used TCR sequencing and RNA sequencing of peripheral blood to compare persistent Graves' disease patients against newly diagnosed Graves' disease patients. The study was registered as a clinical trial and conducted in China. TCR sequencing covered some 13 persistent and approximately 20 newly diagnosed Graves' disease patients, 33 samples in total.

The paper as a whole reports these results and caveats: Only the TCR beta chain was sequenced and analyzed. Compared with newly diagnosed patients, patients with persistent Graves' disease had lower TCR Shannon entropy and fewer highly expanded clones, which suggests clonal expansion. More public clonotypes were shared among persistent patients (under 3,000) than among newly diagnosed patients (under 1,000). The small sample size was acknowledged by the authors as a limitation that may reduce accuracy. The study examined only peripheral blood because the primary lesion, thyroid tissue, could not be accessed. Preferential use of TRBV28, TRBJ1-2 and TRBJ2-5 was observed in persistent disease, whereas TRBV20-1 and TRBJ2-1 were favored in newly diagnosed disease.

The V end loses 4 bases and the J end loses 8 bases, and a stretch of 16 bases separates them. According to the germline V gene, CDR1 reads SGHRS and CDR2 reads YFSETQ. Counted from cysteine to phenylalanine, this CDR3 has 14 amino acids. Here the CDR3 DNA is all that survives: 42 bases in frame from base 1. Libraries were made using multiplex PCR. TCRdb records Illumina HiSeq 4000 as the sequencer. iRepertoire HTBI primers and Arm-PCR amplification of CDR3 regions were used to construct TCR beta libraries. Gel purification was performed on PCR products prior to sequencing. The authors' analysis ran thus. Across samples, fewer than 70 TRBV and 13 to 15 TRBJ segments were identified and used for gene usage analysis of CDR3 amino acid clonotypes. COPE and FqMerger were used to merge filtered high-quality paired reads into contigs. Contigs were aligned with BLAST to IMGT TRBV, TRBD and TRBJ reference genes, and CDR3 was defined per IMGT. Highly expanded clones were defined as clonotypes with a frequency above 0.1%. Repertoire diversity was measured by Shannon entropy, and V-J evenness by the Gini coefficient. A clonotype was considered public if more than one individual shared it. TCRdb ran its own pipeline on the public reads, namely fastp trimming at Q25 and MiXCR clone calling, and kept in-frame beta chains. Every CDR3 protein is listed once, alongside the most common genes and DNA of its rows. Clone size and V and J calls follow TCRdb, not the original study. The sample table shows 350,000 to 400,000 distinct CDR3 sequences, and 15% to 20% are seen once. Jointly, the top ten make up 20% of the sample.

The time point label corresponds to: newly diagnosed GD, antithyroid drugs for less than 3 months. RNA was extracted from PBMCs in TRIzol for both TCR sequencing and RNA sequencing. The diagnosis of Graves' disease was made according to American Thyroid Association guidelines. Patients for the study were recruited at an endocrinology department in Xi'an, China. Each patient gave around 9 milliliters of peripheral blood, collected in an EDTA anticoagulant tube. Ficoll Paque Plus density gradient separation was used to isolate PBMCs, and no further T cell sorting was done. An Agilent 2100 Bioanalyzer and agarose gel were used to check RNA quality, while a NanoDrop 2000 measured RNA concentration. Ten or more counts support this clonotype. Its antigen remains unidentified. It has no much larger one-base neighbor in the sample; base qualities were not kept. Another study also made use of these data, one on T cells in Graves' hyperthyroidism and ophthalmopathy. According to the second study: Stable Graves' hyperthyroidism was defined as no progression to ophthalmopathy during 18 months of follow-up. Hyperthyroidism patients were newly diagnosed, with disease duration under 2 months, and aged 18 to 65 years. Any patient with an uncontrolled infection, another autoimmune disease, pregnancy or lactation was excluded. Diagnoses were based on clinical symptoms, serum thyroxine and TRAb, thyroid ultrasound and orbital computed tomography. The first round of RT-PCR for the TCR CDR3 was performed with the HTBI primer set and the Qiagen OneStep RT-PCR kit. Blood samples also contained most of the expanded thyroid clonotypes (frequency above 0.001), which suggests that blood repertoires may reflect thyroid immune responses. A 13 V-J signature model separated ophthalmopathy from stable hyperthyroidism, with about 88% sensitivity and 81.08% specificity in cross-validation and 80%/75% in testing. In validation, the model predicted progression to ophthalmopathy a median of about 6.5 months before onset, with approximately 68% sensitivity and 72.22% specificity. To identify TCR V-J signatures that set the groups apart, the researchers used a discovery cohort of about a hundred patients, made up of roughly 45 with Graves' ophthalmopathy and some 55 with stable Graves' hyperthyroidism. Prospective prediction of ophthalmopathy was tested in an independent validation cohort consisting of 18 to 20 hyperthyroidism patients and about 17 patients who later progressed to ophthalmopathy. The 80 to 100 discovery patients were randomly divided into training and test sets at a 7:3 ratio. In addition, the study compared T-cell repertoires in thyroid tissue and in blood from roughly 6 Graves' hyperthyroidism patients. Once sampling was done, hyperthyroidism patients were given methimazole at a starting dose of 30 mg daily, whereas ophthalmopathy patients were given high-dose intravenous methylprednisolone. Libraries were constructed in a second round of multiplex PCR, after which size selection and purification were performed. Sequencing of the libraries was done on an Illumina HiSeq2000 using paired-end 100 bp reads. SOAPnuke was used to process the raw data, with reads discarded if the reads contained adapters or uncalled bases, had a mean Phred below 15, or lacked an exact constant-primer or identifier match. COPE v1.2.5 was used to merge high-quality paired reads, and clonotypes were defined as unique nucleotide sequences. MiTCR v1.1 was used to align clonotypes to the IMGT TRBV, TRBD and TRBJ reference segments. The analysis was restricted to V-J combinations with a frequency above 0.0001, which together covered just over 98% of the repertoires. The TCS score was defined as the ratio of F50 (clonal expansion) to E x V (chaos), calculated using BLOSUM62-based TCRdist between CDR3 peptides within each V-J. Welch's t-statistics and random forest reduced 450 to 600 V-J features to 13, which were used in a naive Bayes classifier (R e1071). No statistical method was used to fix the sample size in advance, and group allocation was not hidden from the investigators. TCR Vbeta CDR3 sequencing of 120 to 150 peripheral blood samples (about 45 ophthalmopathy, about 80 hyperthyroidism and about 17 progressor patients) is reported in the paper.

This sequence uses TRBV5-1 and TRBJ2-1; the D gene is possibly TRBD1 or TRBD2, with 6 bases matching each. The clonotype originates from a woman younger than 35 with Graves disease. Donor details come from another sample of the same person, matched by shared clones. The material sequenced was peripheral blood mononuclear cells (PBMCs), taken at new diagnosis, from a patient treated with antithyroid drugs. This receptor carries the CDR3 CASSRRGGNDEQFF. The base sequence is TGCGCCAGCAGCCGCCGAGGGGGGAACGATGAGCAGTTCTTC. This CDR3, with the reference TRBV5-1 and TRBJ2-1 proteins standing in past its ends, gives the full variable domain KAGVTQTPRYLIKTRGQQVTLSCSPISGHRSVSWYQQTPGQGLQFLFEYFSETQRNKGNFPGRFSGRQFSNSRSEMNVSTLELGDSALYLCASSRRGGNDEQFFGPGTRLTVL.